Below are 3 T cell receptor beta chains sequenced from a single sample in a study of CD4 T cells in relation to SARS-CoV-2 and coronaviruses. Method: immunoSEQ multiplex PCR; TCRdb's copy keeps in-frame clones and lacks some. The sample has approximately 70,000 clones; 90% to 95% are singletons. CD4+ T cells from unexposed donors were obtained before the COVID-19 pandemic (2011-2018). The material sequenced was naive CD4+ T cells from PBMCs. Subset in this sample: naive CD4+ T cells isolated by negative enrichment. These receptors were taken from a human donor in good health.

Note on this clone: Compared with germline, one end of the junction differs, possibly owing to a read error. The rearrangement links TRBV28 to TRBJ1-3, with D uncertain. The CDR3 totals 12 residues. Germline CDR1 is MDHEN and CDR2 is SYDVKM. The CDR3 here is CASSFSPNPIYF. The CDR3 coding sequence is TGTGCCAGCAGTTTTTCCCCAAACCCCATATATTTT.

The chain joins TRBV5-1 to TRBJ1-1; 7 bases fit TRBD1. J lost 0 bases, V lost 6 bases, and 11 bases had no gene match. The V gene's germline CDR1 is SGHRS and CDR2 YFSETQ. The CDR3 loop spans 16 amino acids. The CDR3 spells CASNPLPGQLNTEAFF. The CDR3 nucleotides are TGCGCCAGCAATCCATTACCGGGACAGCTGAACACTGAAGCTTTCTTT.

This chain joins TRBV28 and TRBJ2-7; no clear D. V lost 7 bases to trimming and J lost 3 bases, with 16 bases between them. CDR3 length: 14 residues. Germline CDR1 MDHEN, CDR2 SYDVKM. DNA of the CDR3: TGTGCCAGCACTTCCCGGCCCCTCCTCTACGAGCAGTACTTC. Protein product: CASTSRPLLYEQYF.